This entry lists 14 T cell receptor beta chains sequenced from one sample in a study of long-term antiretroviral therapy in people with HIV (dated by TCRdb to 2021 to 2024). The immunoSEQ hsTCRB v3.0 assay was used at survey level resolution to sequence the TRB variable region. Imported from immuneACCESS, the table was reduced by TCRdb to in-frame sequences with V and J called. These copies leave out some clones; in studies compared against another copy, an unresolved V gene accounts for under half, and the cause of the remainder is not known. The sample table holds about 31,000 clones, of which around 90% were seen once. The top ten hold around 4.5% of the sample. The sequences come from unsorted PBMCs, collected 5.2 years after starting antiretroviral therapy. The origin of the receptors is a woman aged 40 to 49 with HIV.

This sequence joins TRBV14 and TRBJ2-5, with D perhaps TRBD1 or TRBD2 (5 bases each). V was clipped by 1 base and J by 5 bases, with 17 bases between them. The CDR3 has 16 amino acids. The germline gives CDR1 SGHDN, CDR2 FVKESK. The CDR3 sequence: CASSQVGATGRETQYF. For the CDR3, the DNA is TGTGCCAGCAGCCAAGTAGGAGCGACGGGGCGGGAGACCCAGTACTTC.

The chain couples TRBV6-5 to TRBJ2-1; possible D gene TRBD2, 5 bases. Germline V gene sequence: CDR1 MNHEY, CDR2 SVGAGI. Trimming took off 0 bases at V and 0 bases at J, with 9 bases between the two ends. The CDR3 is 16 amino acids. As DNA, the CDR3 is TGTGCCAGCAGTTACTCCACTAGTAGCTCCTACAATGAGCAGTTCTTC. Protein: CASSYSTSSSYNEQFF.

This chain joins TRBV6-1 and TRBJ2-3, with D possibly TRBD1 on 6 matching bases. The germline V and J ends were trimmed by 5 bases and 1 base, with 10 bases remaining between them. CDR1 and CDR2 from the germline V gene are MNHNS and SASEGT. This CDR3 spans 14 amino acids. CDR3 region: CASSPRQGTDTQYF. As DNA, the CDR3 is TGTGCCAGCAGTCCGCGACAGGGCACAGATACGCAGTATTTT.

In nucleotides, the CDR3 is TGTGCCAGCAGTGAACCCCCGGGGGGCGGGAACACTGAAGCTTTCTTT. Protein product: CASSEPPGGGNTEAFF. The chain uses TRBV6-1 and TRBJ1-1; tentative D call: TRBD1 (6 bases). The CDR3 has 16 amino acids. Germline assignment: CDR1 MNHNS and CDR2 SASEGT. Trimming shortened V by 2 bases and J by 1 base, and 14 bases separated the two germline ends.

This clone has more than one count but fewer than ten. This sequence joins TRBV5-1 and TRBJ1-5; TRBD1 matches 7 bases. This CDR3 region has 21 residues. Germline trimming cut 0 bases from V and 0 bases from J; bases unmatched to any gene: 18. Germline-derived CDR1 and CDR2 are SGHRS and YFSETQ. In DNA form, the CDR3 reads TGCGCCAGCAGCTTGGGTCCAGGGGGGAAGATAGGAGCTAATAGCAATCAGCCCCAGCATTTT. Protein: CASSLGPGGKIGANSNQPQHF.

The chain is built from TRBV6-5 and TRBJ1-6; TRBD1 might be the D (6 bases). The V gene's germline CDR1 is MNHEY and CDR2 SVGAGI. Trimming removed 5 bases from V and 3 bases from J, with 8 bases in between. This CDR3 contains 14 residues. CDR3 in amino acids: CASSLDSYNSPLHF. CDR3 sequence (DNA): TGTGCCAGCAGTCTGGACAGCTATAATTCACCCCTCCACTTT.

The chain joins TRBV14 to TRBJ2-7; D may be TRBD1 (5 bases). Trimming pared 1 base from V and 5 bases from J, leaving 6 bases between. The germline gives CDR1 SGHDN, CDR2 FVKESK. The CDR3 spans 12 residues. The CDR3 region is CASSQVGDEQYF. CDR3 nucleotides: TGTGCCAGCAGCCAAGTAGGGGACGAGCAGTACTTC.

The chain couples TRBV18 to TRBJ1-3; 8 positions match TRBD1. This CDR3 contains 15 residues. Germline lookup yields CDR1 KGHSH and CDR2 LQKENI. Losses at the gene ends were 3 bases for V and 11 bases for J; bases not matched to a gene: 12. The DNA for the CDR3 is TGTGCCAGCTCACCCCGGGACAGGTCCTTGGGACCCATATATTTT. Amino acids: CASSPRDRSLGPIYF.

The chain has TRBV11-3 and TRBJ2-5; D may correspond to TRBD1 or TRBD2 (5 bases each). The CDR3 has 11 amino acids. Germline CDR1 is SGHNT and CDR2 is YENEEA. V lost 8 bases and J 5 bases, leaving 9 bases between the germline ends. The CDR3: CASVWGETQYF. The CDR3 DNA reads TGTGCCAGCGTTTGGGGGGAGACCCAGTACTTC.

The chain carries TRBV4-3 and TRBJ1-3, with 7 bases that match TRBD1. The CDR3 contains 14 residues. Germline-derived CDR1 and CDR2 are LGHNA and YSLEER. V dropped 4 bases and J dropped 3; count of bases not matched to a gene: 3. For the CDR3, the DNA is TGCGCCAGCAGCCGAGGGACAGATGGAAACACCATATATTTT. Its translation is CASSRGTDGNTIYF.

CDR3 DNA: TGTGCCAGCAGCTTATATGGGGGGGAAGAGACCCAGTACTTC. Encoded protein: CASSLYGGEETQYF. This chain joins TRBV7-9 and TRBJ2-5; 7 bases are shared with TRBD2. The V and J ends lost 2 bases and 3 bases, in that order; junction bases with no gene match: 3. This CDR3 contains 14 residues. Germline V gives CDR1 SEHNR, CDR2 FQNEAQ (reference sequence).

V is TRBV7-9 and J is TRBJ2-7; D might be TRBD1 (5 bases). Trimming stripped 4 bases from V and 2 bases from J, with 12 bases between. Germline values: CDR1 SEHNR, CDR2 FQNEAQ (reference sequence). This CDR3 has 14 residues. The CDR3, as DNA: TGTGCCAGCAGCTCTAGGGGCGAGACCTACGAGCAGTACTTC. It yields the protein CASSSRGETYEQYF.

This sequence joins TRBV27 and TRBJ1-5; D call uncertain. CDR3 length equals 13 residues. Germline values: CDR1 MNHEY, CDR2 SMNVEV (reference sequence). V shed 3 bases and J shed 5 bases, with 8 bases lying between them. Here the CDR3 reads CASSFAVDQPQHF. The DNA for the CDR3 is TGTGCCAGCAGTTTCGCAGTCGATCAGCCCCAGCATTTT.

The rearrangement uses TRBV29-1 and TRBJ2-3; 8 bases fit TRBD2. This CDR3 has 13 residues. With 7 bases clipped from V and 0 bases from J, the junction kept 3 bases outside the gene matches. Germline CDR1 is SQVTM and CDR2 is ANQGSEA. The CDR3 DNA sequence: TGCAGCGCACGACTAGCGAGCACAGATACGCAGTATTTT. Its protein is CSARLASTDTQYF.